This entry features one TCR beta chain sequence. The CDR3 extends over 18 amino acids. V was clipped by 2 bases and J by 2 bases, with 19 bases between them. Germline V gene sequence: CDR1 KGHDR, CDR2 SFDVKD. The entry originates in a study of blood T cell repertoires in COVID-19. For the study at large: Both acute and convalescent COVID-19 samples were obtained from the United States, Italy and Spain.

Participants were aged roughly 18 to 89 years, lived in 24 US areas, and enrolled virtually. The study assigned cohorts using participant-reported clinical history. The table came from immunoSEQ multiplex PCR; TCRdb's copy has only in-frame clones and leaves some out. The sample includes roughly 250,000 clones, approximately 90% of them seen just once. The V gene is TRBV24-1, the J gene TRBJ2-3; D possibly corresponds to TRBD2 (5 bases). Source material: PBMCs or T cells enriched from blood (not recorded which). The TCR originated in a middle-aged woman with acute COVID-19. Here the CDR3 DNA reads TGTGCCACCAGTGATTGGAGGCGCGCAGGTAGAGACACAGATACGCAGTATTTT. Amino acid sequence: CATSDWRRAGRDTDTQYF.